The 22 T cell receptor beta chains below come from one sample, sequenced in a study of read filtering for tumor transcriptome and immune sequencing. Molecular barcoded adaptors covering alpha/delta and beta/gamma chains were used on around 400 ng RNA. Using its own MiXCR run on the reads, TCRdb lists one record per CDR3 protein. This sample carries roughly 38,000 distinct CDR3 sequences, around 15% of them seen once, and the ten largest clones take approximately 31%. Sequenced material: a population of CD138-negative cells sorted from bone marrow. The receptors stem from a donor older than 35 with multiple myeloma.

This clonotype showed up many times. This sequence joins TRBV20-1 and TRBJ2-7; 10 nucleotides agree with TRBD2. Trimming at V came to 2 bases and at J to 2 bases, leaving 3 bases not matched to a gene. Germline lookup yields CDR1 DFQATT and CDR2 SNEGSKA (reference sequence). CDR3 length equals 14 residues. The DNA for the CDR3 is TGCAGTGCTAGACGGACTAGCGGAGCCTACGAGCAGTACTTC. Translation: CSARRTSGAYEQYF.

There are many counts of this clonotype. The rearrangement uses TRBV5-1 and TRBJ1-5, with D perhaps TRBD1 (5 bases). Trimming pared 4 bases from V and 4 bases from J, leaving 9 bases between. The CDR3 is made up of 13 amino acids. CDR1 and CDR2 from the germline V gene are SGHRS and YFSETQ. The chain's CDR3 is CASSLQENQPQHF. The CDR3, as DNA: TGCGCCAGCAGCCTACAGGAAAATCAGCCCCAGCATTTT.

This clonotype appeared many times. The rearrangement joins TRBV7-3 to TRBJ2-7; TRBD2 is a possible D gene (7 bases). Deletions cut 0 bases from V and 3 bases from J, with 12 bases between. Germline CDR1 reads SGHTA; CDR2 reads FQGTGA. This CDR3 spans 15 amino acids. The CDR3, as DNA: TGTGCCAGCAGCTTAACGGGGGCTAGCGGCTACGAGCAGTACTTC. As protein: CASSLTGASGYEQYF.

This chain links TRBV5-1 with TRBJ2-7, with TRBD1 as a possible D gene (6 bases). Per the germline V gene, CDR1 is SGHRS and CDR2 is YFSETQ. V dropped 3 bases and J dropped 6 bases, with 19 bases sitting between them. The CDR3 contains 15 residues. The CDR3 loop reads CASSSSTGQAFEQYF. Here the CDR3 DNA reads TGCGCCAGCAGCTCTTCGACAGGCCAGGCCTTCGAGCAGTACTTC.

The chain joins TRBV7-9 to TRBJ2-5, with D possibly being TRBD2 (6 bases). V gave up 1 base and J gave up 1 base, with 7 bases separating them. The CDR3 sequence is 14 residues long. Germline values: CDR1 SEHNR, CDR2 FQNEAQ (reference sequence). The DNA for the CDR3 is TGTGCCAGCAGCTTAGAGACTAGCCAAGAGACCCAGTACTTC. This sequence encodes CASSLETSQETQYF. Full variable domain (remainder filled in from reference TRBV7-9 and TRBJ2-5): DTGVSQNPRHKITKRGQNVTFRCDPISEHNRLYWYRQTLGQGPEFLTYFQNEAQLEKSRLLSDRFSAERPKGSFSTLEIQRTEQGDSAMYLCASSLETSQETQYFGPGTRLLVL.

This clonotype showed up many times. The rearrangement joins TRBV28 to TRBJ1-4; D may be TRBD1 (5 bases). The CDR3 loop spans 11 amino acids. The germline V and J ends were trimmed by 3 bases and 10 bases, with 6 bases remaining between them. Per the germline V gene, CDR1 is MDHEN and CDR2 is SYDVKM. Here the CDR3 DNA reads TGTGCCAGCAGTTTTGGGGGAAAACTGTTTTTT. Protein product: CASSFGGKLFF.

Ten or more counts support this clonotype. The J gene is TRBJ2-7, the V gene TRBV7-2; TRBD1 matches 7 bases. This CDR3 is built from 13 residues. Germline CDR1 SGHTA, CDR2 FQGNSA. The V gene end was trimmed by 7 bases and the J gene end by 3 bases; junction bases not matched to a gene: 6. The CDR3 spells CASTRDSNYEQYF. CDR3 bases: TGTGCCAGCACCCGGGACAGCAACTACGAGCAGTACTTC.

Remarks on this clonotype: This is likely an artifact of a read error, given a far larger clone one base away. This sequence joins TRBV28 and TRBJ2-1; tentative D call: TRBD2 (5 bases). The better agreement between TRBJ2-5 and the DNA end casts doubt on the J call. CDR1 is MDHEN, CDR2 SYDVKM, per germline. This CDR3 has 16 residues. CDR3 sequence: CASSLRLGGRRETQYF. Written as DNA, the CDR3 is TGTGCCAGCAGTTTAAGGCTAGGAGGCCGACGAGAGACCCAGTACTTC.

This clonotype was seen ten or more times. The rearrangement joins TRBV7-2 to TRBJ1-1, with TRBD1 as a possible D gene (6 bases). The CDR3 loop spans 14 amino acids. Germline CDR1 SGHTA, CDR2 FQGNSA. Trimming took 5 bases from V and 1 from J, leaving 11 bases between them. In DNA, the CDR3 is TGTGCCAGCAGCGCCCTGACAGGGAACACTGAAGCTTTCTTT. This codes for CASSALTGNTEAFF.

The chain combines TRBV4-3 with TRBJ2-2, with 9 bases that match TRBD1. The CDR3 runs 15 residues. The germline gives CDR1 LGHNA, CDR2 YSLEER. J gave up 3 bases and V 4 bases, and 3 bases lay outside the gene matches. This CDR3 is CASSRRDRDTGELFF. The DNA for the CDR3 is TGCGCCAGCAGCCGAAGGGACAGGGACACCGGGGAGCTGTTTTTT.

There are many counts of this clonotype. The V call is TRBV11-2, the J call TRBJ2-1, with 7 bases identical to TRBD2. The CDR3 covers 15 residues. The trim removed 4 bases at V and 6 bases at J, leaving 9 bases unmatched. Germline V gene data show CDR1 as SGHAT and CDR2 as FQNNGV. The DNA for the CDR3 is TGTGCCAGCAGCTCCACCCGCGGGAGAGGCAATGAGCAGTTCTTC. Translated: CASSSTRGRGNEQFF.

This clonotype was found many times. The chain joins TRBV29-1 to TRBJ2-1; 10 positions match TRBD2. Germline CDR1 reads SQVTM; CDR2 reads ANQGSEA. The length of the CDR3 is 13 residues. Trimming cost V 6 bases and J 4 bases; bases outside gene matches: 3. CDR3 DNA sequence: TGCAGCGTCCTAGCGGGAGCTTACAATGAGCAGTTCTTC. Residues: CSVLAGAYNEQFF.

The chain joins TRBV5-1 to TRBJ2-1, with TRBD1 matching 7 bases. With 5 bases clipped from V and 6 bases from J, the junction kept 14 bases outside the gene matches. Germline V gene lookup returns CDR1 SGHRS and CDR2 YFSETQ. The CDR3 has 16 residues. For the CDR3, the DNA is TGCGCCAGCAGTTTGCGTACAGGGGCGATGGGCAATGAGCAGTTCTTC. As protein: CASSLRTGAMGNEQFF.

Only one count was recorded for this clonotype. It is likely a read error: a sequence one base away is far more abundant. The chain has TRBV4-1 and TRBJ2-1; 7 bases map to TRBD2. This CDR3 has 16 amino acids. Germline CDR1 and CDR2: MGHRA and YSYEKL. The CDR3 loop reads CASSQSRASGYNEQFF. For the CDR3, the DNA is TGTGCCAGCAGCCAATCCCGGGCTAGCGGTTACAATGAGCAGTTCTTC.

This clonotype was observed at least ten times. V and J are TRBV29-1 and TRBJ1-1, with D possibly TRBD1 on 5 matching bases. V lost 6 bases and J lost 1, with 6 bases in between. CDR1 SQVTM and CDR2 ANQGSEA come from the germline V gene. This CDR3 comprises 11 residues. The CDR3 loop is CSVTGNTEAFF. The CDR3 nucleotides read TGCAGCGTAACAGGGAACACTGAAGCTTTCTTT.

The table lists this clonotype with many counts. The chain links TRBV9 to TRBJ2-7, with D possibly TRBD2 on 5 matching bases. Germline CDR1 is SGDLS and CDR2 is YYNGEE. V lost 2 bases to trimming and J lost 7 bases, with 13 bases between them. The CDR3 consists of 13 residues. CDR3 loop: CASSVGGTGEQYF. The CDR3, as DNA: TGTGCCAGCAGCGTCGGCGGAACGGGAGAGCAGTACTTC.

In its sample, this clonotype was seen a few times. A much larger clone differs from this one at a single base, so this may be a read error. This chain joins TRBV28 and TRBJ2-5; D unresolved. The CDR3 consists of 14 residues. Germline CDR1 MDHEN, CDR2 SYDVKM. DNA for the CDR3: TGTGCCAGCGGTTTATCGGCAGCCCAAGAGACCCAGTACTTC. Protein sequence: CASGLSAAQETQYF.

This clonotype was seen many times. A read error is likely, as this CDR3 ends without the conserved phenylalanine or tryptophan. The CDR3 region has the DNA TGTGCCACCAGCAGAGCCAGGGATCGGGGATACAATGAGCAGTTCTCC. Its protein is CATSRARDRGYNEQFS. V is TRBV15 and J is TRBJ2-1, with D perhaps TRBD1 or TRBD2 (5 bases each). Deletions cut 1 base from V and 4 bases from J, with 14 bases between. CDR3 length equals 16 residues. The germline V gene encodes CDR1 LNHNV and CDR2 YYDKDF (reference sequence).

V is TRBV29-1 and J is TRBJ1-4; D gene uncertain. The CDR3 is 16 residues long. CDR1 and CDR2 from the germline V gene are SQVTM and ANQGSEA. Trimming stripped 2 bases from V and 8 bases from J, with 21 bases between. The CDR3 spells CSVEKGFLDLREKLFF. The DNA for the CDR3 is TGCAGCGTTGAAAAAGGATTCCTTGACCTCAGGGAAAAACTGTTTTTT.

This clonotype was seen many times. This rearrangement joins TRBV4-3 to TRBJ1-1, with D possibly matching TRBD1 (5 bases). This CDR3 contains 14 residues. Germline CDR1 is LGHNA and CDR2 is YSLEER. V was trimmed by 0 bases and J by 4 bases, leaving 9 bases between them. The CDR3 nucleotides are TGCGCCAGCAGCCAAGAGCGAGGGGTCACTGAAGCTTTCTTT. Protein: CASSQERGVTEAFF.

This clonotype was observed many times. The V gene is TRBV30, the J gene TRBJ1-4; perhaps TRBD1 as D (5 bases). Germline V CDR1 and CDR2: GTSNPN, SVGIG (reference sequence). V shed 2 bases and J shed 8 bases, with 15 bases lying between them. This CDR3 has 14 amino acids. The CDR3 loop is CAWSKDTGEEKLFF. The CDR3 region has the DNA TGTGCCTGGAGTAAGGACACGGGCGAGGAAAAACTGTTTTTT.

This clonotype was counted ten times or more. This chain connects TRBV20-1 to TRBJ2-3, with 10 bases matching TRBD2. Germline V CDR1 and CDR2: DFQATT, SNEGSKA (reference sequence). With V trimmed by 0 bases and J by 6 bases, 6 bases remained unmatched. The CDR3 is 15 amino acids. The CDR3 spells CSARDISGRADTQYF. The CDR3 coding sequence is TGCAGTGCTAGAGATATAAGCGGGAGGGCGGATACGCAGTATTTT.